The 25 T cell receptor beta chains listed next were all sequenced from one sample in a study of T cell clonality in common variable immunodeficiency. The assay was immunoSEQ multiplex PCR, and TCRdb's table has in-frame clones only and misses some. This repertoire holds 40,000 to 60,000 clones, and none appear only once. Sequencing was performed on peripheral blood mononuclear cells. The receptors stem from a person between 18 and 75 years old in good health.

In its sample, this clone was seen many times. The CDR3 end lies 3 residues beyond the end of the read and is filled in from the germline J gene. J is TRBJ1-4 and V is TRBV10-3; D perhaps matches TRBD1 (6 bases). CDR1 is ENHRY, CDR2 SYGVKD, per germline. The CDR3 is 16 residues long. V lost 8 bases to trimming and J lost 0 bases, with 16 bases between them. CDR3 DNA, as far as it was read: TGTGCCATCCGCAGGGGAGGGGGTGCAACTAATGAAAAA. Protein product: CAIRRGGGATNEK. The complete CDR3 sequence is CAIRRGGGATNEKLFF.

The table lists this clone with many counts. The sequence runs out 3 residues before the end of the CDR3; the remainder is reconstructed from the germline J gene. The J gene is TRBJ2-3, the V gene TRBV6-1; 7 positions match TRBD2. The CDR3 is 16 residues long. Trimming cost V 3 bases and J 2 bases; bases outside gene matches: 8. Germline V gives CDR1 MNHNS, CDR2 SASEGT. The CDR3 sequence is CASSEISSGPTDTQYF. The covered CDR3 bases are TGTGCCAGCAGTGAGATCTCTAGCGGTCCCACAGATACG.

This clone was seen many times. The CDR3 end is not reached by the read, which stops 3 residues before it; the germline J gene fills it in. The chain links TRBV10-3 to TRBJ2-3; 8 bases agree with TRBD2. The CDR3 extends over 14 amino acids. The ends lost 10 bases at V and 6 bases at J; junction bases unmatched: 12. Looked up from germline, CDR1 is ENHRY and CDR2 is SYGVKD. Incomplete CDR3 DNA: TGTGCCACGGGGGGGCTAGTTGGAGTGGATACG. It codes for CATGGLVGVDT. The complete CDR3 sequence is CATGGLVGVDTQYF.

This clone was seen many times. CDR3: CARGAGGSLYNEQFF. The CDR3 bases that were read are TGTGCCAGAGGAGCGGGAGGGAGTCTCTACAATGAG. The V call is TRBV2, the J call TRBJ2-1; 10 nucleotides line up with TRBD2. With the read ending 3 residues before the CDR3 end, the germline J gene is used to fill in that end. Germline assignment: CDR1 SNHLY and CDR2 FYNNEI. The CDR3 covers 15 residues. After removal of 9 bases from V and 3 bases from J, the junction contained 8 bases not matched to a gene. Using reference TRBV2 and TRBJ2-1 for the parts outside the CDR3, the full variable domain is EPEVTQTPSHQVTQMGQEVILRCVPISNHLYFYWYRQILGQKVEFLVSFYNNEISEKSEIFDDQFSVERPDGSNFTLKIRSTKLEDSAMYFCARGAGGSLYNEQFFGPGTRLTVL.

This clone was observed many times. The covered CDR3 bases are TGTGCCAGCAGTGCCCCACAGGAGACG. Translation gives CASSAPQET. The full CDR3 sequence reads CASSAPQETQYF. V gene TRBV6-2 or TRBV6-3 combines with J gene TRBJ2-3, with D perhaps matching TRBD1 (5 bases). The read falls 3 residues short of the CDR3 end, and the missing part is taken from the germline J gene. The CDR3 is 12 residues long. Germline assignment: CDR1 MNHEY and CDR2 SVGEGT.

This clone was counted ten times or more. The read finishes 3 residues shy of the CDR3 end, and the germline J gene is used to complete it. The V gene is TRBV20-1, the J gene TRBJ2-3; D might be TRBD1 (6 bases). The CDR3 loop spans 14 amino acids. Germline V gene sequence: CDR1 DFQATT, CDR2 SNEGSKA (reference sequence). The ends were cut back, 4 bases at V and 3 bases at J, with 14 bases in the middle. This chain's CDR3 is CSATQGLRTDTQYF. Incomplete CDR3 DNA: TGCAGTGCTACCCAGGGGTTGCGTACAGATACG.

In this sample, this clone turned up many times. The CDR3 bases that were read are TGTGCCAGCAGCTCCTCGACTAGCTCCGATACG. As protein: CASSSSTSSDT. The CDR3 in full is CASSSSTSSDTQYF. The chain combines TRBV7-3 with TRBJ2-3; 7 nucleotides match TRBD2. The CDR3 extends 3 residues past the end of the read, so its final part is completed from the germline J gene. V lost 4 bases to trimming and J lost 6 bases; unmatched junction nucleotides: 7. Per the germline V gene, CDR1 is SGHTA and CDR2 is FQGTGA. CDR3 length: 14 residues.

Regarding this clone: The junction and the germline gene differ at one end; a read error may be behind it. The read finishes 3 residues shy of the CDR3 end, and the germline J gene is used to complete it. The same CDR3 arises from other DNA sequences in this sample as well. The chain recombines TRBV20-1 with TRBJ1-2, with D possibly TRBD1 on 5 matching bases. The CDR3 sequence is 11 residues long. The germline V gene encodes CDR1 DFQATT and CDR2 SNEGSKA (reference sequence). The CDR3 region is CSIRGIDGYTF. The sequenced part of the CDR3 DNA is TGCAGTATTCGGGGGATCGATGGA.

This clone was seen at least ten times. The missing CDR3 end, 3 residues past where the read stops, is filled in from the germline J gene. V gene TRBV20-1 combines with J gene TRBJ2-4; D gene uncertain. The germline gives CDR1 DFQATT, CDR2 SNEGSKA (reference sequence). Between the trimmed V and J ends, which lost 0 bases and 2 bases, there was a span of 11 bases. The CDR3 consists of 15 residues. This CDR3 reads CSARDHSATKNIQYF. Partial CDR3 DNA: TGCAGTGCTAGAGATCATTCCGCGACCAAAAACATT.

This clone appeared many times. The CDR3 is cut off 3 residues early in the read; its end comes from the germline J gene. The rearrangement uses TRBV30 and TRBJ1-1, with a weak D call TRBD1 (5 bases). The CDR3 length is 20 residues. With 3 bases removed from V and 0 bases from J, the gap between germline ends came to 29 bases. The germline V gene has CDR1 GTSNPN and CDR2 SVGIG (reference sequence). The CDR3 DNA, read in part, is TGTGCCTGGAGACAGTTCCTAGGGGATTTATCACTTTCAATGAACACTGAA. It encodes CAWRQFLGDLSLSMNTE. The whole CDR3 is CAWRQFLGDLSLSMNTEAFF. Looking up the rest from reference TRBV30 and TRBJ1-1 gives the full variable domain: SQTIHQWPATLVQPVGSPLSLECTVEGTSNPNLYWYRQAAGRGLQLLFYSVGIGQISSEVPQNLSASRPQDRQFILSSKKLLLSDSGFYLCAWRQFLGDLSLSMNTEAFFGQGTRLTVV.

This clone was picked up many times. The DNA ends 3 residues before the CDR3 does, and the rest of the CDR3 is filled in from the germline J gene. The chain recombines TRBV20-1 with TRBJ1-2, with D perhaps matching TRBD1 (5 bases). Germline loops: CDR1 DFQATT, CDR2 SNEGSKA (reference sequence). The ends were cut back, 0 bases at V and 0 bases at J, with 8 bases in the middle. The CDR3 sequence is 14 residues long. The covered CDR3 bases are TGCAGTGCTAGAGAAAGCAGGGCTAACTATGGC. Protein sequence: CSARESRANYG. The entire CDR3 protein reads CSARESRANYGYTF.

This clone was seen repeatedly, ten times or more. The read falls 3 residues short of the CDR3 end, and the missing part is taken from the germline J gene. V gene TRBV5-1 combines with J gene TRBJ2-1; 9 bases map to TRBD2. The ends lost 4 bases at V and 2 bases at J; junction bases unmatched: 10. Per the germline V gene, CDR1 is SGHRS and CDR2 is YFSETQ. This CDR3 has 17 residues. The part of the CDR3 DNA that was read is TGCGCCAGCAGCGGGGGTGGGCTAGCGGGGACCTACAATGAG. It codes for CASSGGGLAGTYNE. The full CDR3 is CASSGGGLAGTYNEQFF.

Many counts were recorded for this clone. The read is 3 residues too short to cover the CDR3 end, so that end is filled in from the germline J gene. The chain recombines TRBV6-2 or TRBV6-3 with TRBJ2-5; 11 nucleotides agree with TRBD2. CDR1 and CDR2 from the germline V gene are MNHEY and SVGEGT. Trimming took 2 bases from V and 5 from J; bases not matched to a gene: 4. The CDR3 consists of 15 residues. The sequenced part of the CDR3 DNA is TGTGCCAGCAGTTACCTAGCGGGGGGCGACGAGACC. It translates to CASSYLAGGDET. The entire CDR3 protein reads CASSYLAGGDETQYF.

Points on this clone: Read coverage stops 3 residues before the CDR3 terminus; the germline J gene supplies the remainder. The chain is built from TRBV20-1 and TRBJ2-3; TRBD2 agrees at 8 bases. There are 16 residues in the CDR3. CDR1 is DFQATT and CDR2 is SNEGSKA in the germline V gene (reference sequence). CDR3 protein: CSARGGSGGPGETQYF. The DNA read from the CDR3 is TGCAGTGCTAGGGGCGGCAGCGGGGGCCCCGGGGAGACG.

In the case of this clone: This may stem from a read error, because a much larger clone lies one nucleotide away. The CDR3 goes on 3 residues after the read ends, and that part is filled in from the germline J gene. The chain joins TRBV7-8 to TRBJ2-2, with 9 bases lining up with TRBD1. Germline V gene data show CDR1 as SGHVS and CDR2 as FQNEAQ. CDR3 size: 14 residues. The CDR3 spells CASSLQQGANVLFF. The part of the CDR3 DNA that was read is TGTGCCAGCAGCCTACAACAGGGGGCCAACGTG.

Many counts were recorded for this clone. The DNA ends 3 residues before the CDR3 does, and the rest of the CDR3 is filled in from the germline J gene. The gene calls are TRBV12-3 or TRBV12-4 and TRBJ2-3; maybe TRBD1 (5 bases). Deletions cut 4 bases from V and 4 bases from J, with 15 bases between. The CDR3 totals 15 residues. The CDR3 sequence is CASSYARQIPDTQYF. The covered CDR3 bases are TGTGCCAGCAGTTACGCCCGACAGATTCCAGATACG.

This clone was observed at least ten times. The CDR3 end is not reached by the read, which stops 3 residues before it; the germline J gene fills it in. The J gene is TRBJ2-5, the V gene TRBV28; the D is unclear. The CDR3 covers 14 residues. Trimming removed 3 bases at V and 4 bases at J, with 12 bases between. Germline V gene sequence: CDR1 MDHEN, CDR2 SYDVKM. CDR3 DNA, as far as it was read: TGTGCCAGCAGTTTGGCCCAGGTGGGAGAGACC. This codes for CASSLAQVGET. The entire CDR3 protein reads CASSLAQVGETQYF.

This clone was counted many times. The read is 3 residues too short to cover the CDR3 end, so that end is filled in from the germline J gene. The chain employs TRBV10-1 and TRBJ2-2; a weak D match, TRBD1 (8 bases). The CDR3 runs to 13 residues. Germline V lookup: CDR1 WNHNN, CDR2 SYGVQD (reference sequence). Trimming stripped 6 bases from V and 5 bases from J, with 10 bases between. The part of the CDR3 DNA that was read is TGCGCCAGCAGACAGGGGGGGACCGGGGAG. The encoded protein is CASRQGGTGE. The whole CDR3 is CASRQGGTGELFF.

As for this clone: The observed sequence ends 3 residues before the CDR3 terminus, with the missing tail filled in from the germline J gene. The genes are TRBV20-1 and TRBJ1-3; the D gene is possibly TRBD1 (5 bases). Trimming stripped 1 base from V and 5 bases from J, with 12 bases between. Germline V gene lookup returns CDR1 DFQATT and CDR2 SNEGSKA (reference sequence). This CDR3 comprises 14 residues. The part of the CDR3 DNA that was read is TGCAGTGCTAGAGGGGGGGTCCCGAGAAACACC. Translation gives CSARGGVPRNT. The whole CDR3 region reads CSARGGVPRNTIYF.

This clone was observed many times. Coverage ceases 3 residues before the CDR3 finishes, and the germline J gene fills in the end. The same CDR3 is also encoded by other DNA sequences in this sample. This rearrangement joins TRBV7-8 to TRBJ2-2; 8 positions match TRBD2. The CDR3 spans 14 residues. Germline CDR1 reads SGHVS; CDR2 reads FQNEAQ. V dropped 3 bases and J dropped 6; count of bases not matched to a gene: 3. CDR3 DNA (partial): TGTGCCAGCAGCTTCGGGGGGGCTGCCGGGGAG. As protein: CASSFGGAAGE. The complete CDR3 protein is CASSFGGAAGELFF.

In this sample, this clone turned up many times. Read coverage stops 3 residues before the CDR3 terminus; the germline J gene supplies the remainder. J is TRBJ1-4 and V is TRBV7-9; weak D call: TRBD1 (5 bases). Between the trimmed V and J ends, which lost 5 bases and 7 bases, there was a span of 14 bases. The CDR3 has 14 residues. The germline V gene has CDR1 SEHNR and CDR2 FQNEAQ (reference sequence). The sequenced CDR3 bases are TGTGCCAGCAGCCGAGACGGGAGGGGTGAAAAA. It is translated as CASSRDGRGEK. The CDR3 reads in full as CASSRDGRGEKLFF. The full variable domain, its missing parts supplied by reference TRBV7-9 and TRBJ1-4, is DTGVSQNPRHKITKRGQNVTFRCDPISEHNRLYWYRQTLGQGPEFLTYFQNEAQLEKSRLLSDRFSAERPKGSFSTLEIQRTEQGDSAMYLCASSRDGRGEKLFFGSGTQLSVL.

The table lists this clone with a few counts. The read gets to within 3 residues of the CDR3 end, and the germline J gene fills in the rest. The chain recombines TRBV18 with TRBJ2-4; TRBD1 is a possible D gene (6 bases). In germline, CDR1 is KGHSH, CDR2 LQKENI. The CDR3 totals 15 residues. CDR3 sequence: CASSRDTAANQPQYF. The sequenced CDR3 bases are TGTGCCAGCTCACGGGACACCGCGGCCAATCAGCCT.

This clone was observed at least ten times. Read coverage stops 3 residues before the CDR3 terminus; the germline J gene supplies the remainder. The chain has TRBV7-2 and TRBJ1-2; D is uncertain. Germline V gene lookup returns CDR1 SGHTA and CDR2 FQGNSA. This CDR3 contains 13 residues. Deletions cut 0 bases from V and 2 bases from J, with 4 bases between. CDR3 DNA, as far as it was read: TGTGCCAGCAGCTTAGCAGGGAACTATGGC. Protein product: CASSLAGNYG. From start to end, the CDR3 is CASSLAGNYGYTF.

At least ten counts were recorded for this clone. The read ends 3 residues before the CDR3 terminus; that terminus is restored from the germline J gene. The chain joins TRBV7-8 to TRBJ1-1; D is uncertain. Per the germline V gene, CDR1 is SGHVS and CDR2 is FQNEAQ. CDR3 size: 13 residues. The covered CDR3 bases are TGTGCCAGCAGCTCAGCCCCACGAGGTCTA. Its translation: CASSSAPRGL. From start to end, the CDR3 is CASSSAPRGLAFF.

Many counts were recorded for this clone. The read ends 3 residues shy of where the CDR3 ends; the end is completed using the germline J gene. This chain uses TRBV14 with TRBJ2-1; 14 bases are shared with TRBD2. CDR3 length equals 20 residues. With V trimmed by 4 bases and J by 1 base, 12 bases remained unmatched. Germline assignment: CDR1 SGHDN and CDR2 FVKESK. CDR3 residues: CASSPKGLAGVGSSYNEQFF. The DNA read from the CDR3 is TGTGCCAGCAGCCCCAAGGGACTAGCGGGAGTAGGTTCGTCCTACAATGAG.